This paragraph covers one TCR beta chain sequence. Its antigen is currently unknown. Healthy individuals of Caucasian origin from Russia, aged about 6 to 90, served as donors. For the second PCR, which ran for about 6 to 11 cycles, a sample-barcoded 5' primer and a J-beta primer mix were used. TCRdb re-analysed the 5' RACE reads in MiXCR, keeping a single row per CDR3 protein. The data hold approximately 900,000 distinct CDR3 sequences, with around 48% observed a single time. The CDR3 sequence is 14 residues long. Germline values: CDR1 LGHDT, CDR2 YNNKEL (reference sequence). V lost 0 bases and J lost 4, with 9 bases in between. This specimen belongs to a study of blood T cells in healthy people across ages. Overall study findings and caveats: When set beside aged donors, long-lived donors presented more naive CD4+ cells and higher diversity. Measured against age, TCR beta diversity per million T cells decreased in a roughly linear manner.

The rearrangement links TRBV3-1 to TRBJ1-1; unclear D gene. The specimen was blood. This clonotype was obtained from a man aged 30 to 39 in good health. CDR3 residues: CASSQDQAITEAFF. The DNA of the CDR3 is TGTGCCAGCAGCCAAGACCAGGCTATCACTGAAGCTTTCTTT.